The present T cell receptor beta chain was sequenced within a study of T cell repertoires in cytomegalovirus infection. Notes on the study in general: In two of eight donors, the top clonotype was HLA-C-restricted CMV-specific. Cumulative frequency of public TCR beta families picked out carriers of CMV plus the relevant HLA.

MiXCR, applied by TCRdb to the reads, yields one record per CDR3 protein. The sample includes roughly 320,000 distinct CDR3 sequences, 8% to 10% of them seen just once. The V segment lost 5 bases and the J segment 0 bases; nucleotides outside the gene matches: 6. Germline V CDR1 and CDR2: SGHAT, FQNNGV. This CDR3 comprises 16 residues. Concerning this clonotype itself: Its antigen remains unidentified.

The chain employs TRBV11-2 and TRBJ1-3, with 8 bases that match TRBD1. The TCR sequence derives from a human donor in good health (CMV status not recorded). Some clones in this sample may be carry-over from other donors' samples. The sample comprised PBMCs. The CDR3 here is CASSARTGTSGNTIYF. The CDR3 nucleotides are TGTGCCAGCAGCGCCAGGACAGGGACCTCTGGAAACACCATATATTTT. Full variable domain (rest looked up from reference TRBV11-2 and TRBJ1-3): EAGVAQSPRYKIIEKRQSVAFWCNPISGHATLYWYQQILGQGPKLLIQFQNNGVVDDSQLPKDRFSAERLKGVDSTLKIQPAKLEDSAVYLCASSARTGTSGNTIYFGEGSWLTVV.